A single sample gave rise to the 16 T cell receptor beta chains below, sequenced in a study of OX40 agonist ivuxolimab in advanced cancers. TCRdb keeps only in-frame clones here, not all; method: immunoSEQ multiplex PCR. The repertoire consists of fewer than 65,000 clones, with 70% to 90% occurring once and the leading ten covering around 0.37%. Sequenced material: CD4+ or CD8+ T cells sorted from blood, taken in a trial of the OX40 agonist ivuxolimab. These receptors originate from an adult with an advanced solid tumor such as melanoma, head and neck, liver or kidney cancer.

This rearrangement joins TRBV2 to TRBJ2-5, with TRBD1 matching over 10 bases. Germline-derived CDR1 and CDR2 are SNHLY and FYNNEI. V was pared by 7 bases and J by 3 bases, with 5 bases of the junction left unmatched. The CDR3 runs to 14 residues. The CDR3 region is CASTRDRGKETQYF. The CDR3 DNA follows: TGTGCCAGCACCCGGGACAGGGGAAAAGAGACCCAGTACTTC.

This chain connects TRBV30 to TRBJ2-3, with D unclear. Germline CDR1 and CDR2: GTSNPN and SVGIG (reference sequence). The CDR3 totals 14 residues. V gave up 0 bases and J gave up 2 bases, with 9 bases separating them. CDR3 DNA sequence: TGTGCCTGGAGTGTGCAGGTGTCCACAGATACGCAGTATTTT. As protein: CAWSVQVSTDTQYF.

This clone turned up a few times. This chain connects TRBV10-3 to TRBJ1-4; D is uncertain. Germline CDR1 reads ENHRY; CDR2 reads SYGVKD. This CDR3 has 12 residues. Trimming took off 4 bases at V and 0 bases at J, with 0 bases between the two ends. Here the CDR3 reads CAISATNEKLFF. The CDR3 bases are TGTGCCATCAGTGCAACTAATGAAAAACTGTTTTTT.

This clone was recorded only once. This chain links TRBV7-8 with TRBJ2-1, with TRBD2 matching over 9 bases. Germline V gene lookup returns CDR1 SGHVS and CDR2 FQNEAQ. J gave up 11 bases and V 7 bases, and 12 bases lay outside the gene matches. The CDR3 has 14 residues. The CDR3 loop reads CASTPEIAGAQQFF. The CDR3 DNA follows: TGTGCCAGCACCCCTGAGATAGCGGGGGCTCAGCAGTTCTTC. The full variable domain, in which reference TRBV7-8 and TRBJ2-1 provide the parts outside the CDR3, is GAGVSQSPRYKVAKRGQDVALRCDPISGHVSLFWYQQALGQGPEFLTYFQNEAQLDKSGLPSDRFFAERPEGSVSTLKIQRTQQEDSAVYLCASTPEIAGAQQFFGPGTRLTVL.

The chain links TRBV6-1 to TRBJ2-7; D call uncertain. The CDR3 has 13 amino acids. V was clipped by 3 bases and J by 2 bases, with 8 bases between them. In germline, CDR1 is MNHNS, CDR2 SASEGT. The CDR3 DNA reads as TGTGCCAGCAGTGATTCAAATACCTACGAGCAGTACTTC. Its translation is CASSDSNTYEQYF.

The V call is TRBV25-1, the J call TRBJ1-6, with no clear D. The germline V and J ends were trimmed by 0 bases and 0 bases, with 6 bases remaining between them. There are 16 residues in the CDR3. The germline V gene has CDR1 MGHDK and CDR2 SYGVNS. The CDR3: CASSEYGSSYNSPLHF. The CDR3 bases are TGTGCCAGCAGTGAATACGGAAGCTCCTATAATTCACCCCTCCACTTT.

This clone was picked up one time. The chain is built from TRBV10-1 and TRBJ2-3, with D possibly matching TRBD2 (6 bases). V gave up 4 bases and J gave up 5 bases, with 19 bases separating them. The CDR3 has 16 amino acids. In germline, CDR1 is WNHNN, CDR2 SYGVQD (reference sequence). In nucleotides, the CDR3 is TGCGCCAGCAGTGTCGCTGGAGGGGTAGGACAAGATACGCAGTATTTT. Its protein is CASSVAGGVGQDTQYF.

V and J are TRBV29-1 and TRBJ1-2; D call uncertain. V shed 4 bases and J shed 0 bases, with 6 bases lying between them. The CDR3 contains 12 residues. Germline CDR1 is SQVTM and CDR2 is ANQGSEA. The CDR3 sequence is CSVGASNYGYTF. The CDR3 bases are TGCAGCGTTGGGGCGTCTAACTATGGCTACACCTTC.

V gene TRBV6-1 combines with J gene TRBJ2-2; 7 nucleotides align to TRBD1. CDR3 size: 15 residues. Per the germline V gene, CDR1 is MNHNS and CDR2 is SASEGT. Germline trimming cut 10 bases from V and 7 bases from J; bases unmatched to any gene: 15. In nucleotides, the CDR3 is TGTGCCATGAAGACAGGGTCGCGGATTGGCGGGGAGCTGTTTTTT. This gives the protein CAMKTGSRIGGELFF.

CDR3 sequence (DNA): TGTGCCAGTAGTCTACAGGGGGCTACATCCCCTGGGGCCAACGTCCTGACTTTC. Translated, it gives CASSLQGATSPGANVLTF. The chain joins TRBV19 to TRBJ2-6; 9 positions agree with TRBD1. Germline loops: CDR1 LNHDA, CDR2 SQIVND (reference sequence). This CDR3 is 18 amino acids long. The V and J ends lost 5 bases and 2 bases, in that order; junction bases with no gene match: 10.

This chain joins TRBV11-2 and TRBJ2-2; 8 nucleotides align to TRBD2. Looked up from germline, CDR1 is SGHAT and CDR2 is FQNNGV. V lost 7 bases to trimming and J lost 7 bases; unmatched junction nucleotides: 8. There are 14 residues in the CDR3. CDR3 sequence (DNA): TGTGCCAGCACCCTTGCTCGGGAGGGCGGGGAGCTGTTTTTT. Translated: CASTLAREGGELFF.

The CDR3 reads CASSQGGTRGYEQFF. CDR3 DNA sequence: TGTGCCAGCAGCCAAGGGGGGACTAGAGGCTATGAGCAGTTCTTC. This chain connects TRBV4-2 to TRBJ2-1; 8 nucleotides agree with TRBD2. Germline V lookup: CDR1 LGHNA, CDR2 YNFKEQ. V was clipped by 1 base and J by 8 bases; unmatched bases: 7. This CDR3 spans 15 amino acids.

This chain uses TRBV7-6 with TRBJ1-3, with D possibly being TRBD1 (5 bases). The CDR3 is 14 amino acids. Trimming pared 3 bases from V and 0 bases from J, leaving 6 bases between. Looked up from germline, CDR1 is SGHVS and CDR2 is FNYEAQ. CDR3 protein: CASSFGGSGNTIYF. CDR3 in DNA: TGTGCCAGCAGCTTTGGGGGCTCTGGAAACACCATATATTTT.

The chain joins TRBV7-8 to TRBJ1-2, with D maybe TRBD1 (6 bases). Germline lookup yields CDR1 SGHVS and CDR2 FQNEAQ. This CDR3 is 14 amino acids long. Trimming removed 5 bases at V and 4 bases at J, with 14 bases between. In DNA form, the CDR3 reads TGTGCCAGCAGCCTAGAGAGGACAGCCTATGGCTACACCTTC. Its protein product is CASSLERTAYGYTF.

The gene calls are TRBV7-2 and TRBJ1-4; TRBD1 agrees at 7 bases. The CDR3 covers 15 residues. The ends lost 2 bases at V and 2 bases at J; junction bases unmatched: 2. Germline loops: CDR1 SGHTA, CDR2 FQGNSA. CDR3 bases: TGTGCCAGCAGCTTACAACAGGGGACTAATGAAAAACTGTTTTTT. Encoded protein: CASSLQQGTNEKLFF.

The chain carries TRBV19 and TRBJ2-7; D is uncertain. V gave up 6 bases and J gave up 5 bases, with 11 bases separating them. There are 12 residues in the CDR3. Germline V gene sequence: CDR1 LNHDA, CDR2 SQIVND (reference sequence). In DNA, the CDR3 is TGTGCCAGTAGCCCCAAGAGCAACGAGCAGTACTTC. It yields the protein CASSPKSNEQYF.